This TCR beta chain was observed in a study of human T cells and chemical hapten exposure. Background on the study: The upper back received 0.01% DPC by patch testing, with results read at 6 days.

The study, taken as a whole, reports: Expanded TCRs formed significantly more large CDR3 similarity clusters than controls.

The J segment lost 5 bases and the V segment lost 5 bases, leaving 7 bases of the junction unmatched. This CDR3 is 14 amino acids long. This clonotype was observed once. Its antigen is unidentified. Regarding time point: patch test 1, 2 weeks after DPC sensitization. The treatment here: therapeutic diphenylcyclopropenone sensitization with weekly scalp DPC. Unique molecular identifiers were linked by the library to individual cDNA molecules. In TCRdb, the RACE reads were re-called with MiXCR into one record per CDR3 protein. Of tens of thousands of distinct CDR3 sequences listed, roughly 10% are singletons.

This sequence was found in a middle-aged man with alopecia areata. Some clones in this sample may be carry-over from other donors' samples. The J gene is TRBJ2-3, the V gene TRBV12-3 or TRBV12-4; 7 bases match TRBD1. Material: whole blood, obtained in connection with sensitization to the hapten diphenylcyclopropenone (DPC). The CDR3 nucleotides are TGTGCCAGCAGTCCAAGACAGGGAAGAGATACGCAGTATTTT. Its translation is CASSPRQGRDTQYF.